This passage covers 10 T cell receptor beta chains from one sample sequenced in a study of TIL therapy for anti-PD-1-resistant metastatic lung cancer (dated by TCRdb to 2020 to 2023). TCR beta CDR3 regions were amplified from genomic DNA by bias-controlled multiplex PCR with the immunoSEQ v3 hsTCRB kit. The table comes from immuneACCESS by way of TCRdb, which keeps in-frame sequences with V and J called. Part of the clones is missing from these tables; in studies checked, under half for an unresolved V gene and the rest for unknown reasons. Present in this sample are about 45,000 clones, around 80% of which were seen just once. The ten largest clones represent more than 12% of the sample. The intended sense of this specimen's time point label: pre-treatment sample, taken before nivolumab and TIL therapy. The sample was blood, taken at baseline. The receptors come from a man aged 65 to 79 with non-small cell lung cancer.

The chain carries TRBV28 and TRBJ2-1; D possibly corresponds to TRBD1 (6 bases). The germline CDR1 and CDR2 sequences are MDHEN and SYDVKM. V was pared by 5 bases and J by 2 bases, with 19 bases between. This CDR3 is built from 17 residues. CDR3 DNA: TGTGCCAGCAGTAGTCAAAAACAGGGCCTTACCTACAATGAGCAGTTCTTC. Protein product: CASSSQKQGLTYNEQFF.

V and J are TRBV28 and TRBJ1-5; 9 bases map to TRBD1. Germline assignment: CDR1 MDHEN and CDR2 SYDVKM. The CDR3 is made up of 17 amino acids. Trimming cost V 4 bases and J 2 bases; bases outside gene matches: 9. CDR3 nucleotide sequence: TGTGCCAGCAGTTCAAGGGACAGGGCGAGGGGCAATCAGCCCCAGCATTTT. Amino acids: CASSSRDRARGNQPQHF.

The rearrangement joins TRBV10-1 to TRBJ2-2, with D maybe TRBD2 (6 bases). V gave up 6 bases and J gave up 4 bases, with 12 bases separating them. The CDR3 consists of 14 residues. The V gene's germline CDR1 is WNHNN and CDR2 SYGVQD (reference sequence). The DNA of the CDR3 is TGCGCCAGCAGCTCGGCGGGATCCACCGGGGAGCTGTTTTTT. As protein: CASSSAGSTGELFF.

The CDR3 sequence: CASSIPGSNYEQYF. CDR3 nucleotides: TGTGCCAGCAGCATTCCGGGATCAAACTACGAGCAGTACTTC. V usage is TRBV5-8 and J usage is TRBJ2-7; D is possibly TRBD2 (5 bases). Germline V lookup: CDR1 SGHTS, CDR2 YDEGEE. CDR3 size: 14 residues. The V and J ends lost 4 bases and 3 bases respectively, with 14 bases between them.

This chain links TRBV25-1 with TRBJ1-6, with D maybe TRBD1 (6 bases). Germline V lookup: CDR1 MGHDK, CDR2 SYGVNS. V lost 3 bases, J lost 11 bases, and 11 bases lay in between. CDR3 length equals 13 residues. This CDR3 reads CASSEGARAPLHF. Here the CDR3 DNA reads TGTGCCAGCAGTGAGGGGGCAAGGGCACCCCTCCACTTT.

The rearrangement joins TRBV5-6 to TRBJ2-6, with 9 bases fitting TRBD1. The V and J ends lost 3 bases and 4 bases, in that order; junction bases with no gene match: 2. The CDR3 extends over 15 amino acids. Germline loops: CDR1 SGHDT, CDR2 YYEEEE. The CDR3 nucleotides are TGTGCCAGCAGCTGGACAGGGGCCGGGGCCAACGTCCTGACTTTC. It specifies CASSWTGAGANVLTF.

The chain recombines TRBV18 with TRBJ2-7, with TRBD1 matching 8 bases. Germline loops: CDR1 KGHSH, CDR2 LQKENI. J gave up 0 bases and V 2 bases, and 3 bases lay outside the gene matches. CDR3 length equals 15 residues. This CDR3 reads CASSPDRGRSYEQYF. The DNA for the CDR3 is TGTGCCAGCTCACCAGACAGGGGCCGCTCCTACGAGCAGTACTTC.

In this sample, this clone turned up once. J is TRBJ2-7 and V is TRBV10-1, with a possible D match to TRBD2 (5 bases). The germline CDR1 and CDR2 sequences are WNHNN and SYGVQD (reference sequence). The V end lost 0 bases, the J end lost 2 bases, and 11 bases lay between the germline ends. This CDR3 comprises 15 residues. The chain's CDR3 is CASSESSGATYEQYF. The CDR3 DNA reads TGCGCCAGCAGTGAGTCCAGCGGAGCTACCTACGAGCAGTACTTC.

This chain connects TRBV30 to TRBJ1-2, with D hard to call. The CDR3 spans 14 residues. V lost 0 bases to trimming and J lost 4 bases, with 12 bases between them. The germline V gene encodes CDR1 GTSNPN and CDR2 SVGIG (reference sequence). The DNA of the CDR3 is TGTGCCTGGAGTGTAGGGCAGTCTCTCTATGGCTACACCTTC. This gives the protein CAWSVGQSLYGYTF. The full variable domain, its missing parts supplied by reference TRBV30 and TRBJ1-2, is SQTIHQWPATLVQPVGSPLSLECTVEGTSNPNLYWYRQAAGRGLQLLFYSVGIGQISSEVPQNLSASRPQDRQFILSSKKLLLSDSGFYLCAWSVGQSLYGYTFGSGTRLTVV.

V and J are TRBV5-1 and TRBJ2-3, with D perhaps TRBD1 or TRBD2 (5 bases each). The CDR3 has 14 residues. Germline loops: CDR1 SGHRS, CDR2 YFSETQ. Trimming removed 7 bases at V and 2 bases at J, with 14 bases between. CDR3 in DNA: TGCGCCAGCCGAGGGGTGTCCTTCACAGATACGCAGTATTTT. It specifies CASRGVSFTDTQYF.